This T cell receptor beta chain was recorded in a study of blood T cell repertoires in COVID-19. At the level of the study: COVID-19 samples collected from the United States, Italy and Spain covered acute and convalescent phases. PBMCs, B-cell-depleted T cells, or T cells provided the cDNA or gDNA that made up the material.

V was trimmed by 2 bases and J by 5 bases, leaving 4 bases between them. The CDR3 runs to 11 residues. The germline CDR1 and CDR2 sequences are SGHRS and YFSETQ. Original methodology: Amplification from reference gene primers served as the basis for estimated nucleated cell counts. Some clones are missing from TCRdb's copy, which holds only in-frame ones; the method was immunoSEQ multiplex PCR. The DNA gave D and trimming, while V, J and clone size come from that table. This table holds 330,000 or so clones, around nine tenths found once. This chain links TRBV5-1 with TRBJ2-5; D unresolved. The receptor was isolated from a woman aged 55-69 years with COVID-19, enrolled during active disease. Sequenced material: peripheral blood. The CDR3 DNA follows: TGCGCCAGCAGCTTCGCGGAGACCCAGTACTTC. This sequence encodes CASSFAETQYF.